The entry that follows covers one T cell receptor (beta chain) sequence. Its antigen remains unknown. These data are taken from a study of cytomegalovirus exposure and HLA in healthy donors. Study outcomes and limitations: In a later analysis, across HLA loci, associated TCR counts were highest for DRB1, lowest for HLA-C. Presence/absence results assume similar sequencing depth per donor, which may not hold. Sequencing likely generated an artifact that appeared as a cluster of highly shared sequence variants. A later analysis by the authors found several of the most significant clusters apparently linked to common viral pathogens.

The PCR employed 60 Vbeta primers together with 13 Jbeta primers. The protocol was immunoSEQ multiplex PCR, while the TCRdb copy is restricted to in-frame clones and leaves out a portion. The table lists 95,000 to 150,000 clones, around 73% of them singletons. The CDR3 contains 12 residues. V lost 1 base and J 4 bases, leaving 5 bases between the germline ends. The germline V gene has CDR1 SGHRS and CDR2 YFSETQ. This receptor was taken from a man between 60 and 70 years old in good health and CMV-seropositive. V gene TRBV5-1 combines with J gene TRBJ1-1; no definite D call. The sequencing sample was made of PBMCs. Here the CDR3 reads CASSLFGTEAFF. The CDR3 bases are TGCGCCAGCAGCTTGTTCGGCACTGAAGCTTTCTTT. The complete variable domain, with remaining parts taken from reference TRBV5-1 and TRBJ1-1, reads KAGVTQTPRYLIKTRGQQVTLSCSPISGHRSVSWYQQTPGQGLQFLFEYFSETQRNKGNFPGRFSGRQFSNSRSEMNVSTLELGDSALYLCASSLFGTEAFFGQGTRLTVV.